The rows below give T cell receptor beta chains drawn from one sample of a study of graft-versus-host responses after intestinal transplantation. Clones were read by immunoSEQ multiplex PCR, and TCRdb kept only the in-frame ones, dropping some. The sample holds about 29,000 clones; about 92% are singletons and the top ten take roughly 0.7%. The material was PBMCs, obtained 66 days after intestinal transplant. The receptor set was obtained from a human patient who received an intestinal transplant, so some T cells may come from the graft donor. The CDR3 runs from the conserved cysteine through the conserved F or W. A D gene is named only where the DNA matches it firmly. Size is stated for part of the rows, as once, few or many counts, or as a class when the clone is expanded.

length	size	D	V	J	CDR3	DNA
16	-	-	TRBV27	TRBJ2-7	CASSLSIQGRPYEQYF	TGTGCCAGCAGTTTGTCCATACAGGGCCGGCCCTACGAGCAGTACTTC
15	-	TRBD1	TRBV5-4	TRBJ2-7	CASSQKTGASYEQYF	TGTGCCAGCAGCCAGAAAACAGGGGCCTCCTACGAGCAGTACTTC
14	-	-	TRBV10-3	TRBJ1-2	CAISQNSDQGGYTF	TGTGCCATCAGTCAAAACAGTGACCAGGGTGGCTACACCTTC
15	-	-	TRBV5-4	TRBJ2-3	CASSLAAAGTDTQYF	TGTGCCAGCAGCTTGGCCGCGGCGGGCACAGATACGCAGTATTTT
16	-	-	TRBV18	TRBJ1-6	CASSNLGQNYNSPLHF	TGTGCCAGCTCCAATCTTGGACAGAACTATAATTCACCCCTCCACTTT
15	once	-	TRBV9	TRBJ2-3	CASSVALFSTDTQYF	TGTGCCAGCAGCGTAGCGTTGTTTAGCACAGATACGCAGTATTTT
12	-	-	TRBV5-4	TRBJ1-3	CASSFWGNTIYF	TGTGCCAGCAGCTTCTGGGGAAACACCATATATTTT
15	-	TRBD1	TRBV13	TRBJ1-2	CASSLLVQGAPGYTF	TGTGCCAGCAGCTTACTTGTACAGGGGGCGCCCGGCTACACCTTC
15	-	-	TRBV11-3	TRBJ1-1	CASSHRGIKGTEAFF	TGTGCCAGCAGCCACCGGGGAATCAAGGGGACTGAAGCTTTCTTT
16	-	TRBD2	TRBV27	TRBJ2-1	CASSLVGGRMSGEQFF	TGTGCCAGCAGTTTAGTAGGCGGGAGAATGTCGGGTGAGCAGTTCTTC
13	-	-	TRBV28	TRBJ2-7	CAARRRRSYEQYF	TGTGCCGCCCGACGGCGCCGCTCCTACGAGCAGTACTTC
14	-	-	TRBV6-1	TRBJ2-5	CASPVGSNQETQYF	TGTGCCAGCCCTGTGGGGTCTAACCAAGAGACCCAGTACTTC
16	once	TRBD2	TRBV4-1	TRBJ2-3	CASSQVPSGSPDTQYF	TGCGCCAGCAGCCAAGTCCCTAGCGGGAGTCCAGATACGCAGTATTTT